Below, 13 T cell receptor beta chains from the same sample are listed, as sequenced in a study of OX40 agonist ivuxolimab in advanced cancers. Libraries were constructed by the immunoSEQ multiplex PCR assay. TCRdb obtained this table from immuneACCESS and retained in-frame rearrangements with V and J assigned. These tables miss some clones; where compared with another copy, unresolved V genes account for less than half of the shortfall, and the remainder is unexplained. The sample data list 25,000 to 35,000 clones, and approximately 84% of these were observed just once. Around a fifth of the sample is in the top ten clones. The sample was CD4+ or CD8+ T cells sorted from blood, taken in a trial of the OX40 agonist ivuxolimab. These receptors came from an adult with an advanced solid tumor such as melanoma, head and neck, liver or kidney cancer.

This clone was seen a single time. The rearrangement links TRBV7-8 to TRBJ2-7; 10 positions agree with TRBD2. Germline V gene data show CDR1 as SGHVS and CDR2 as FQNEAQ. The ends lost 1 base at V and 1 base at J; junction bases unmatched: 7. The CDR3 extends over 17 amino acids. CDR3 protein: CASSLEASGRASYEQYF. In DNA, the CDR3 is TGTGCCAGCAGCTTAGAGGCTAGCGGGAGAGCATCCTACGAGCAGTACTTC.

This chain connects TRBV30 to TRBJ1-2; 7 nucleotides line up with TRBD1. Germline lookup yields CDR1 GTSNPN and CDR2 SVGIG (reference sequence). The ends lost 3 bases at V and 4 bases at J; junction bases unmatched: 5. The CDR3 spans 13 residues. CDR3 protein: CAWRTGVLYGYTF. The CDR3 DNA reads TGTGCCTGGAGAACAGGGGTCCTCTATGGCTACACCTTC.

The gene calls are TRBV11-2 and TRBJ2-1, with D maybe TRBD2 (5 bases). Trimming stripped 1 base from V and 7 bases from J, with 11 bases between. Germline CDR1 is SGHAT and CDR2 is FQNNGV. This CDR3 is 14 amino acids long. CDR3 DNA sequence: TGTGCCAGCAGCTTAGCGGGAAACCGGAATGAGCAGTTCTTC. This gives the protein CASSLAGNRNEQFF.

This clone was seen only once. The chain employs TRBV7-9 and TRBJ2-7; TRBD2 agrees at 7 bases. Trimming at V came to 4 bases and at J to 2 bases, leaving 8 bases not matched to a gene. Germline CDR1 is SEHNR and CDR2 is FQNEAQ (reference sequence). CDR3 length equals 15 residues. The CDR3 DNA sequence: TGTGCCAGCAGCTCCGACCCCGGACTAGCCTACGAGCAGTACTTC. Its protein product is CASSSDPGLAYEQYF.

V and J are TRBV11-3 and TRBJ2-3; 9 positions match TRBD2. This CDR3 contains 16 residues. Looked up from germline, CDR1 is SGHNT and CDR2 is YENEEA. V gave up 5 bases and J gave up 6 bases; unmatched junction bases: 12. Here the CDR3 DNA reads TGTGCCAGCAGCGCCTTAGCGGGAGAGTTCGGTGATACGCAGTATTTT. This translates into CASSALAGEFGDTQYF.

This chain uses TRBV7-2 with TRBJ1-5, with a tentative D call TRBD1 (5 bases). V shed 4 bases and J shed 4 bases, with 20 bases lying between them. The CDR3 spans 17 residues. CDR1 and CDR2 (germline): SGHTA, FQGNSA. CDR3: CASSYGAVEVLNQPQHF. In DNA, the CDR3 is TGTGCCAGCAGCTACGGGGCAGTGGAGGTTCTTAATCAGCCCCAGCATTTT.

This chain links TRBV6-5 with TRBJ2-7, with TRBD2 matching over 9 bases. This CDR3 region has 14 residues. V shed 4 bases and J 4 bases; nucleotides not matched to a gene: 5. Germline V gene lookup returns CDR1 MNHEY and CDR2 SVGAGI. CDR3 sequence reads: CASSFAAGGYEQYF. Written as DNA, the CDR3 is TGTGCCAGCAGTTTCGCGGCGGGAGGGTACGAGCAGTACTTC.

CDR3 bases: TGTGCCAGCAGCGTAGTTGCAGATACGCAGTATTTT. This codes for CASSVVADTQYF. The rearrangement joins TRBV9 to TRBJ2-3; D is unresolved. The CDR3 consists of 12 residues. CDR1 and CDR2 (germline): SGDLS, YYNGEE. Trimming stripped 0 bases from V and 4 bases from J, with 3 bases between.

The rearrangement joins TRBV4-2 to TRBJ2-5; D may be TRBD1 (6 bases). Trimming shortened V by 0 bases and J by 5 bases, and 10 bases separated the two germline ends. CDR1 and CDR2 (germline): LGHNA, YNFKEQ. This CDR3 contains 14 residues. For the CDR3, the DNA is TGTGCCAGCAGCCAAGATTGGACAGTGGAGACCCAGTACTTC. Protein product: CASSQDWTVETQYF.

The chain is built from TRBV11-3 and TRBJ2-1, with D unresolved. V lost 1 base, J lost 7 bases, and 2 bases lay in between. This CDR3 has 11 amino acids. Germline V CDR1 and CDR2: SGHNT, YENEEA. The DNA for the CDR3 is TGTGCCAGCAGCTTAGGGAATGAGCAGTTCTTC. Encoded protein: CASSLGNEQFF. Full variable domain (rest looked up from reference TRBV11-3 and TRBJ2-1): EAGVVQSPRYKIIEKKQPVAFWCNPISGHNTLYWYLQNLGQGPELLIRYENEEAVDDSQLPKDRFSAERLKGVDSTLKIQPAELGDSAVYLCASSLGNEQFFGPGTRLTVL.

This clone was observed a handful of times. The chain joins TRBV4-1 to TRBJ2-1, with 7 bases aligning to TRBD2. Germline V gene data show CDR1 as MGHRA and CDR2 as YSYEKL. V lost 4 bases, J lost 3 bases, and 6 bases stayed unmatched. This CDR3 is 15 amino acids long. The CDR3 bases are TGCGCCAGCAGCCTAACTAGCGACTTCTACAATGAGCAGTTCTTC. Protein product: CASSLTSDFYNEQFF.

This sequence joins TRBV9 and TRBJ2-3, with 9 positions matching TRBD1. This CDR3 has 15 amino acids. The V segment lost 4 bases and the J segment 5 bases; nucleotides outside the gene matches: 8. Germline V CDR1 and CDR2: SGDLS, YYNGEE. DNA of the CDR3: TGTGCCAGCAGCATCCGGGACAGGGTAAAAGATACGCAGTATTTT. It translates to CASSIRDRVKDTQYF.

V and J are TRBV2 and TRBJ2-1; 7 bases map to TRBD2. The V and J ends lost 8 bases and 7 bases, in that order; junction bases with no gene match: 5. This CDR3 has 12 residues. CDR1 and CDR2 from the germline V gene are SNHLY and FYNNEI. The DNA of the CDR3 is TGTGCCAGCCGGACTAGTTTTAATGAGCAGTTCTTC. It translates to CASRTSFNEQFF.